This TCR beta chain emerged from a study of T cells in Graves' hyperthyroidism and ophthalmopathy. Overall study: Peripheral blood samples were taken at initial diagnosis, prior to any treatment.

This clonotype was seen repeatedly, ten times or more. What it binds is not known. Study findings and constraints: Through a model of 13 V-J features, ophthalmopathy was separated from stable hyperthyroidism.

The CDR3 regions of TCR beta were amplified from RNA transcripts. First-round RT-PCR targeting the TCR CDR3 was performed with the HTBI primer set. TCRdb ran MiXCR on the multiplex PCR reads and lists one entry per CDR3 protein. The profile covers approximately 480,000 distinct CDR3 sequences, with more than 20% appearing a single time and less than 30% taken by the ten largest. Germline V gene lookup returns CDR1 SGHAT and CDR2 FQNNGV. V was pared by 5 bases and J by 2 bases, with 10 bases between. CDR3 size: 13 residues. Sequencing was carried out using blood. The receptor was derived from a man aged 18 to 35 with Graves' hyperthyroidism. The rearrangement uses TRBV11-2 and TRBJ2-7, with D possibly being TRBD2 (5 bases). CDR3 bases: TGTGCCAGCAGCCCTTCGAGGGCCTACGAGCAGTACTTC. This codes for CASSPSRAYEQYF.